This T cell receptor (beta chain) was identified in a study of early T cells in non-severe SARS-CoV-2 infection (dated by TCRdb to about 2021). At the level of the whole study: Bulk RNA from unsorted whole blood was used for TCR sequencing, so alpha and beta chains could not be paired. What the study reported, not specific to this receptor: Matching against VDJdb was skewed toward anti-spike CD8 responses, likely underestimated virus-specific expansions, and missed private and CD4 specificities.

Ten or more counts support this clonotype. Its antigen target is currently unknown. Per-base qualities were not stored, and no clone one base away is much larger. Library creation used 5' RACE. Instrument used: NextSeq 500. The TCR library protocol attached unique molecular identifiers to individual cDNA molecules to correct for sequencing error and PCR bias. Sequencing covered both TCR alpha and beta chains, and within each sample the abundances of alpha and beta sequences were tightly co-correlated. As for how the authors treated the data: Decombinator V4 was used to annotate the V gene, J gene and CDR3 of the TCR sequences. Expanded TCRs were defined as changing significantly between any two time points under a Poisson model with p below 0.0001. Abundances of TCRs were expressed as counts per million after normalisation to the total number of TCRs sequenced in each sample. MAIT TCRs were defined by TRAV1-2 paired with TRAJ12, TRAJ20 or TRAJ33, and iNKT TCRs by TRAV10 paired with TRAJ18. VDJdb, accessed on 1 November 2021, was searched for TCRs annotated for CMV, EBV and SARS-CoV-2, and TCRs annotated for more than one antigen were excluded. TCRdb applied fastp at Q25 and MiXCR to the public reads, then kept only in-frame beta chains. Each CDR3 protein gets just one entry, which takes the most common genes and DNA from the rows behind it. TCRdb's processing, not the authors' own work, is the source of the V and J calls. The sample table holds 86,000 or so distinct CDR3 sequences, of which over 5% were seen once. The top ten hold less than 9.5% of the sample.

This was a case-control study nested in a cohort of healthcare workers in London, UK, who had nasopharyngeal swab PCR tests and blood samples taken every week. Healthcare workers were recruited between 23 and 31 March 2020, during the week of the UK lockdown, and were followed weekly for up to roughly 16 weeks. CDR1 and CDR2 are drawn from the germline V gene: SGHRS, YFSETQ. The junction shows trimming of 0 bases on V and 3 bases on J, plus 7 bases between the germline ends. The CDR3 contains 14 residues, cysteine and phenylalanine counted. Just the 42-base CDR3 DNA is kept, in frame starting at base 1.

The sequenced sample consisted of whole blood. This TCR was recovered from an adult who was a healthcare worker with PCR-confirmed SARS-CoV-2 infection or an uninfected control (not recorded which). The V and J genes are TRBV5-1 and TRBJ1-5; TRBD1 is a possible D gene, resting on 5 matching bases. The CDR3: CASSLEGTNQPQHF. The sequenced DNA is TGCGCCAGCAGCTTGGAGGGGACCAATCAGCCCCAGCATTTT.